What follows are 3 T cell receptor beta chains derived from one specimen sequenced in a study of CD8+ T cells in alopecia areata listed by TCRdb under 2018. This sample's time point label indicates: approximately 4 weeks on oral tofacitinib. The treatment or condition label for this specimen denotes: oral pan-JAK inhibitor, 5-10 mg twice daily. The library was generated by the immunoSEQ multiplex PCR assay. For TCR sequencing, RNA was extracted from every sample and reverse transcribed into cDNA to serve as template. What TCRdb holds here is the immuneACCESS table cut down to in-frame rearrangements. Part of the clones is not present; checked against another copy, under half of the missing clones reflect an unresolved V gene, and the others are unexplained. The table for this sample lists about 120,000 clones; more than 40% of them were counted only once. The ten largest clones capture about 0.5% of the sample.

The sequencing used CD4+ T cells sorted from blood, collected at week 4, from a patient treated with tofacitinib. All receptors derive from a human donor with alopecia areata.

The rearrangement uses TRBV6-5 and TRBJ1-5; D is unclear. The CDR3 spans 15 residues. V dropped 10 bases and J dropped 1 base, with 17 bases sitting between them. Germline loops: CDR1 MNHEY, CDR2 SVGAGI. For the CDR3, the DNA is TGTGCCACCTCACGGACTGGAGGGAGCAATCAGCCCCAGCATTTT. Its translation: CATSRTGGSNQPQHF.

This clone was counted a single time. The V call is TRBV29-1, the J call TRBJ1-2; D is unresolved. The CDR3 is 12 amino acids. Trimming took off 3 bases at V and 5 bases at J, with 10 bases between the two ends. Germline values: CDR1 SQVTM, CDR2 ANQGSEA. The CDR3 DNA reads as TGCAGCGTTGATCCGACCGAGTATGGCTACACCTTC. Protein sequence: CSVDPTEYGYTF.

This sequence joins TRBV25-1 and TRBJ1-5; no reliable D call. The germline V gene has CDR1 MGHDK and CDR2 SYGVNS. The CDR3 is 12 residues long. V lost 5 bases to trimming and J lost 11 bases, with 13 bases between them. This CDR3 reads CASSRDLGAQHF. The CDR3 DNA reads as TGTGCCAGCAGTAGAGACCTGGGCGCCCAGCATTTT.